Here is one T cell receptor (beta chain) with its context. Other DNA sequences within the sample encode an identical CDR3. This entry belongs to a study of high-grade serous ovarian cancer treatment subgroups. There are 13 residues in the CDR3. CDR1 and CDR2 (germline): SGHNT, YYREEE (reference sequence). V shed 2 bases and J shed 0 bases, with 4 bases lying between them. The tumor samples were collected prior to definitive surgery or chemotherapy. Measured with immunoSEQ multiplex PCR; TCRdb has only the in-frame clones, and not every one. The table has about 6,600 clones, more than 65% seen once; the top ten hold over 5%.

The receptor was isolated from a human donor with high-grade serous ovarian cancer. V and J are TRBV5-4 and TRBJ2-3; D not resolved. The sequenced sample consisted of tumor tissue. CDR3 nucleotide sequence: TGTGCCAGCAGCTTTTTGAGCACAGATACGCAGTATTTT. Residues: CASSFLSTDTQYF.